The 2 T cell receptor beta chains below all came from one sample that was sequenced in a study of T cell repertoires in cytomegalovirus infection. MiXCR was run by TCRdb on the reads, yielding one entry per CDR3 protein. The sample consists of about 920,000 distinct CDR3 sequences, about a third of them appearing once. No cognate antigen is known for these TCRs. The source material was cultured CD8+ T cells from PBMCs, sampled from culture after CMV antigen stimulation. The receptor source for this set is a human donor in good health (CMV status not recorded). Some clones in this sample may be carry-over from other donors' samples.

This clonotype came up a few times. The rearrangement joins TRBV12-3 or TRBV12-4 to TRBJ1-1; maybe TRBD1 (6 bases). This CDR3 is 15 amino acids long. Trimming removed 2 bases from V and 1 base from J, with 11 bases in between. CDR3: CASSLISGENTEAFF. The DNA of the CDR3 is TGTGCCAGCAGTTTAATATCAGGGGAGAACACTGAAGCTTTCTTT.

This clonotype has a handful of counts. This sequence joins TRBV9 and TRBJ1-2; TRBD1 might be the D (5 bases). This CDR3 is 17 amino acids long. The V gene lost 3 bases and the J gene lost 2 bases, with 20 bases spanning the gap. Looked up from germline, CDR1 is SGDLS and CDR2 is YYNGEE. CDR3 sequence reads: CASSGTGEGKPNYGYTF. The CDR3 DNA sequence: TGTGCCAGCAGCGGTACAGGAGAGGGTAAACCCAACTATGGCTACACCTTC.